The rows below give T cell receptor beta chains drawn from one sample of a study of breast tumors, draining lymph nodes, adjacent tissues. TCRdb analysed the multiplex PCR reads with MiXCR anew, one entry per CDR3 protein. The sample yields approximately 200,000 distinct CDR3 sequences, 31% seen once. Material: axillary lymph node tissue. The receptors were gathered from a female donor with breast cancer. Some clones in this sample may be carry-over from other donors' samples. CDR3s include the opening cysteine and the closing phenylalanine or tryptophan. D genes are given only for firm matches. Some rows have no size entry. The others give once, few or many, or a class for an expanded clone.

v_call: TRBV11-2
d_call: NA
clone_size: many
j_call: TRBJ2-7
cdr3_nt: TGTGCCAGCAGCTCATTACGAACGGACGGAACTTTCTACGAGCAGTACTTC
cdr3_aa: CASSSLRTDGTFYEQYF

v_call: TRBV6-4
d_call: NA
clone_size: many
j_call: TRBJ1-5
cdr3_nt: TGTGCCAGCAGTGAAAGGGTAGATCAGCCCCAGCATTTT
cdr3_aa: CASSERVDQPQHF

v_call: TRBV29-1
d_call: NA
clone_size: once
j_call: TRBJ2-5
cdr3_nt: TGCAGCGTTGTTTACTACTTAGGGGAGGATTATCAAGAGACCCAGTACTTC
cdr3_aa: CSVVYYLGEDYQETQYF

v_call: TRBV4-1
d_call: NA
clone_size: NA
j_call: TRBJ1-2
cdr3_nt: TGCGCCAGCAGCCAAAGTCACAGGGACAATGCTGGCTACACCTTC
cdr3_aa: CASSQSHRDNAGYTF

v_call: TRBV7-2
d_call: NA
clone_size: NA
j_call: TRBJ1-1
cdr3_nt: TGTGCCAGCAGCCTTAGTCCGGACCTCACTGAAGCTTTCTTT
cdr3_aa: CASSLSPDLTEAFF

v_call: TRBV3-1
d_call: TRBD2
clone_size: NA
j_call: TRBJ2-1
cdr3_nt: TGTCCCAGCAGCGAGGGATGGCTAGCGGGAGGGAATGAGCAGTTCTTC
cdr3_aa: CPSSEGWLAGGNEQFF

v_call: TRBV5-5
d_call: TRBD1
clone_size: few
j_call: TRBJ1-2
cdr3_nt: TGTGCCAGCAGCGTGACAGGGGCCCCTGGCTATGGCTACACCTTC
cdr3_aa: CASSVTGAPGYGYTF

v_call: TRBV13
d_call: NA
clone_size: many
j_call: TRBJ1-4
cdr3_nt: TGTGCCAGCAGCTTAGGCATGCCCGAAAGACTGTTTTTT
cdr3_aa: CASSLGMPERLFF

v_call: TRBV3-1
d_call: NA
clone_size: many
j_call: TRBJ2-3
cdr3_nt: TGTGCCAGCAGCCAAGGGACTAGCACAGATACGCAGTATTTT
cdr3_aa: CASSQGTSTDTQYF

v_call: TRBV6-5
d_call: NA
clone_size: many
j_call: TRBJ2-2
cdr3_nt: TGTGCCAGCGAAGGGGTGAACACCGGGGAGCTGTTTTTT
cdr3_aa: CASEGVNTGELFF

v_call: TRBV7-6
d_call: TRBD2
clone_size: many
j_call: TRBJ2-3
cdr3_nt: TGTGCCAGCAGCTTCCGTAGCGGGGGGAGGGAAGATACGCAGTATTTT
cdr3_aa: CASSFRSGGREDTQYF

v_call: TRBV5-1
d_call: NA
clone_size: many
j_call: TRBJ2-1
cdr3_nt: TGCGCCAGCAGCTTGGACGGGTTGGCTGAGCAGTTCTTC
cdr3_aa: CASSLDGLAEQFF

v_call: TRBV25-1
d_call: NA
clone_size: few
j_call: TRBJ1-1
cdr3_nt: TGTGCCAGCAGTGAATTTATGAGCACTGAAGCTTTCTTT
cdr3_aa: CASSEFMSTEAFF

v_call: TRBV6-2/TRBV6-3
d_call: TRBD2
clone_size: many
j_call: TRBJ2-7
cdr3_nt: TGTGCCAGCACCACTAGCGACCACTACGAGCAGTACTTC
cdr3_aa: CASTTSDHYEQYF

v_call: TRBV20-1
d_call: TRBD1
clone_size: many
j_call: TRBJ2-7
cdr3_nt: TGCAGTGCTAGGAGGACAGGGGTGGTCGAGCAGTACTTC
cdr3_aa: CSARRTGVVEQYF

v_call: TRBV12-3/TRBV12-4
d_call: NA
clone_size: few
j_call: TRBJ1-1
cdr3_nt: TGTGCCAGCAGTTTAGAAAGAGGGAACACTGAAGCTTTCTTT
cdr3_aa: CASSLERGNTEAFF

v_call: TRBV3-1
d_call: TRBD1
clone_size: NA
j_call: TRBJ1-5
cdr3_nt: TGTGTCAGCAGCCAAGGGGACAGGCGGAATCAGCCCCAGCATTTT
cdr3_aa: CVSSQGDRRNQPQHF

v_call: TRBV9
d_call: TRBD2
clone_size: NA
j_call: TRBJ2-6
cdr3_nt: TGTGCCAGCAGCGTAGGCACTAGCGGGAACAAGAGGGGGCAGGGCGAAGGTGGGGCCAACGTCCTGACTTTC
cdr3_aa: CASSVGTSGNKRGQGEGGANVLTF

v_call: TRBV7-2
d_call: TRBD2
clone_size: many
j_call: TRBJ2-2
cdr3_nt: TGTGCCAGCAGCGTAACTAGCGGTGCTGGGGCCGGGGAGCTGTTTTTT
cdr3_aa: CASSVTSGAGAGELFF

v_call: TRBV7-2
d_call: NA
clone_size: many
j_call: TRBJ1-3
cdr3_nt: TGTGCCAGCAGTTTTGACCAGGGAAGGGGAAACACCATATATTTT
cdr3_aa: CASSFDQGRGNTIYF

v_call: TRBV2
d_call: NA
clone_size: many
j_call: TRBJ2-7
cdr3_nt: TGTGCCAGCAGTGAACGACGGGGGCCGCCCTACGAGCAGTACTTC
cdr3_aa: CASSERRGPPYEQYF